These T cell receptor beta chains were read from a single sample in a study of CD8+ T cells in alopecia areata. Sequencing was performed with immunoSEQ multiplex PCR; in TCRdb, only in-frame clones are kept and a portion is missing. The sample records about 140,000 clones, about 85% being singletons. The input for sequencing was CD8+ T cells sorted from blood, taken at week 4, from a patient treated with tofacitinib. Every receptor here comes from a human donor with alopecia areata. Each CDR3 is given with its conserved first and last residue. The order of the fields is V gene, D gene, clone size, J gene, CDR3 protein, CDR3 DNA. A D gene is named only where the DNA matches it firmly. Some rows have no size entry. The others give once, few or many, or a class for an expanded clone.

V: TRBV6-5; D: TRBD2; size: -; J: TRBJ2-1; CDR3: CASSYNPAGGPDEQFF; DNA: TGTGCCAGCAGCTACAACCCAGCGGGAGGGCCGGATGAGCAGTTCTTC
V: TRBV6-5; D: -; size: -; J: TRBJ2-7; CDR3: CASSYSGHSSSYEQYF; DNA: TGTGCCAGCAGTTACTCTGGCCACAGTAGCTCCTACGAGCAGTACTTC
V: TRBV7-9; D: TRBD1; size: -; J: TRBJ2-2; CDR3: CASSHLDRSITGELFF; DNA: TGTGCCAGCAGCCACTTGGACAGGTCCATCACCGGGGAGCTGTTTTTT
V: TRBV2; D: -; size: once; J: TRBJ2-5; CDR3: CAKSQETQYF; DNA: TGTGCCAAGAGCCAAGAGACCCAGTACTTC
V: TRBV11-2; D: -; size: -; J: TRBJ1-6; CDR3: CASSLDLRDNSPLHF; DNA: TGTGCCAGCAGCTTAGATCTACGGGACAATTCACCCCTCCACTTT
V: TRBV5-4; D: -; size: -; J: TRBJ2-5; CDR3: CASSLSPRGQETQYF; DNA: TGTGCCAGCAGCTTGTCCCCTCGGGGGCAGGAGACCCAGTACTTC
V: TRBV25-1; D: -; size: -; J: TRBJ2-1; CDR3: CASSVRANEQFF; DNA: TGTGCCAGCAGTGTTCGAGCCAATGAGCAGTTCTTC
V: TRBV5-1; D: TRBD1; size: -; J: TRBJ1-1; CDR3: CASSERTGGTEAFF; DNA: TGCGCCAGCAGCGAACGGACAGGGGGGACTGAAGCTTTCTTT
V: TRBV27; D: TRBD1; size: -; J: TRBJ2-6; CDR3: CASSLSYSGGGLTGANVLTF; DNA: TGTGCCAGCAGTTTATCGTATTCAGGGGGCGGTCTTACTGGGGCCAACGTCCTGACTTTC
V: TRBV4-1; D: -; size: -; J: TRBJ2-7; CDR3: CASSQRMEGTYEQYF; DNA: TGCGCCAGCAGCCAACGGATGGAGGGGACGTACGAGCAGTACTTC
V: TRBV2; D: -; size: -; J: TRBJ2-7; CDR3: CASGYEQYF; DNA: TGTGCCAGCGGGTACGAGCAGTACTTC
V: TRBV29-1; D: TRBD1; size: -; J: TRBJ2-3; CDR3: CLVESEGGGTDTQYF; DNA: TGCCTCGTTGAAAGCGAAGGGGGCGGCACAGATACGCAGTATTTT
V: TRBV4-1; D: -; size: -; J: TRBJ2-1; CDR3: CASSQNDFNEQFF; DNA: TGCGCCAGCAGCCAAAACGACTTCAATGAGCAGTTCTTC
V: TRBV6-1; D: -; size: once; J: TRBJ1-1; CDR3: CASSEAVRGGISDTEAFF; DNA: TGTGCCAGCAGTGAAGCCGTAAGGGGGGGTATATCTGACACTGAAGCTTTCTTT
V: TRBV7-9; D: -; size: -; J: TRBJ2-7; CDR3: CASSPLDGEAYEQYF; DNA: TGTGCCAGCAGCCCCCTTGACGGGGAAGCCTACGAGCAGTACTTC